The source of this TCR beta chain is a study of control samples from healthy donors and cancer patients. Data came from immunoSEQ multiplex PCR; TCRdb stores just in-frame clones and leaves some out. The sample yields about 36,000 clones, approximately 93% seen once. Deletions cut 3 bases from V and 6 bases from J, with 17 bases between. Germline V lookup: CDR1 MGHRA, CDR2 YSYEKL. The CDR3 is made up of 16 amino acids. The sequence derives from a man in his forties with colorectal cancer. The rearrangement uses TRBV4-1 and TRBJ2-2; possibly TRBD1 for D (6 bases). Source material: PBMCs. CDR3 sequence reads: CASSHYVQGKAGELFF. The CDR3 nucleotides read TGCGCCAGCAGCCATTATGTACAGGGTAAGGCCGGGGAGCTGTTTTTT.